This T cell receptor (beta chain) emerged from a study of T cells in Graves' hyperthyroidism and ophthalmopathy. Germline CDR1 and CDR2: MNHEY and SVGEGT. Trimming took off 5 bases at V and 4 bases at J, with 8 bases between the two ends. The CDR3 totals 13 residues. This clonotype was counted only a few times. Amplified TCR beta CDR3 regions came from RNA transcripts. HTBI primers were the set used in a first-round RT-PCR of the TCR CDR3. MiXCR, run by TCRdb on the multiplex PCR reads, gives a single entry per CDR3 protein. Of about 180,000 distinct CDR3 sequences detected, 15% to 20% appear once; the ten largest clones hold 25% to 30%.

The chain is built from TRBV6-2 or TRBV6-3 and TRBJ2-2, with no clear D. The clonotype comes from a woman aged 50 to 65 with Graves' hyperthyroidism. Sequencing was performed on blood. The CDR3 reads CASSKYTTGELFF. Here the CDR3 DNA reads TGTGCCAGCAGTAAGTACACCACCGGGGAGCTGTTTTTT.